The 20 T cell receptor beta chains listed next were all sequenced from one sample in a study of T cells in Graves' hyperthyroidism and ophthalmopathy. The investigators amplified TCR beta CDR3 regions from RNA transcripts. The HTBI primer set served for first-round RT-PCR of the TCR CDR3. In TCRdb, the multiplex PCR reads were re-called with MiXCR into one record per CDR3 protein. The sample includes about 760,000 distinct CDR3 sequences, under 45% of them seen just once. The sample comprised blood. Receptors originate from a woman aged 40 to 50 with Graves' hyperthyroidism.

To note about this clonotype: This may be a read error, as it is one base from a much larger clone. This chain links TRBV10-2 with TRBJ1-5; 8 bases are a match to TRBD1. The germline V gene encodes CDR1 WSHSY and CDR2 SAAADI. The CDR3 length is 14 residues. CDR3 bases: TGCGCCAGCAGGTCCCCAGGGGGCAATCAGCCCCGGCATTTT. Translating gives CASRSPGGNQPRHF.

The chain employs TRBV29-1 and TRBJ2-7, with unresolved D. Germline lookup yields CDR1 SQVTM and CDR2 ANQGSEA. This CDR3 region has 12 residues. With 5 bases removed from V and 4 bases from J, the gap between germline ends came to 12 bases. CDR3 in amino acids: CSVKDPRYEQYF. The CDR3 nucleotides read TGCAGCGTTAAGGACCCGAGGTACGAGCAGTACTTC.

With respect to this clonotype: This may stem from a read error, because a much larger clone lies one nucleotide away. This chain connects TRBV19 to TRBJ2-2; weak D call: TRBD1 (5 bases). Germline V CDR1 and CDR2: LNHDA, SQIVND (reference sequence). This CDR3 contains 14 residues. For the CDR3, the DNA is TGTGCCAGTAGTAGAAACAGGAACACCAGGGAGCTGTTTTTT. It specifies CASSRNRNTRELFF.

This clonotype was recorded at least ten times. This chain joins TRBV7-3 and TRBJ2-2, with a possible D match to TRBD1 (6 bases). The CDR3 is made up of 15 amino acids. V dropped 5 bases and J dropped 5 bases, with 15 bases sitting between them. CDR1 is SGHTA and CDR2 is FQGTGA in the germline V gene. The CDR3 DNA follows: TGTGCCAGCAGCCGCACAGGGACGGGGACCGGGGAGCTGTTTTTT. Translated, it gives CASSRTGTGTGELFF.

This clonotype came up a few times. The J gene is TRBJ1-3, the V gene TRBV20-1; D may be TRBD1 (5 bases). Germline values: CDR1 DFQATT, CDR2 SNEGSKA (reference sequence). The CDR3 runs to 16 residues. Trimming took 2 bases from V and 3 from J, leaving 17 bases between them. The DNA for the CDR3 is TGCAGTGCTAGATCCCCGGAGGGGCAGGTTGGAAACACCATATATTTT. Translation gives CSARSPEGQVGNTIYF.

This clonotype is a singleton in its sample. At one of its ends the junction is not consistent with the germline gene, which may arise from a read error. This rearrangement joins TRBV9 to TRBJ2-7, with D maybe TRBD2 (5 bases). Germline loops: CDR1 SGDLS, CDR2 YYNGEE. There are 15 residues in the CDR3. In DNA form, the CDR3 reads TGTGCCAGCAGCGTAGAATCGGGAACTACCTACGAGCAGAACTTC. This codes for CASSVESGTTYEQNF.

V gene TRBV7-2 combines with J gene TRBJ1-1, with 9 bases fitting TRBD1. This CDR3 contains 14 residues. Germline V gene sequence: CDR1 SGHTA, CDR2 FQGNSA. Losses at the gene ends were 5 bases for V and 8 bases for J; bases not matched to a gene: 9. CDR3 sequence: CASSGPDRGGEAFF. The CDR3 DNA follows: TGTGCCAGCAGCGGCCCGGACAGGGGTGGAGAAGCTTTCTTT.

This clonotype was detected only a few times. The rearrangement joins TRBV25-1 to TRBJ1-5; the D gene is possibly TRBD1 (6 bases). In germline, CDR1 is MGHDK, CDR2 SYGVNS. The CDR3 consists of 17 residues. V shed 5 bases and J shed 0 bases, with 17 bases lying between them. The CDR3 loop is CASSYLTGANSNQPQHF. In DNA form, the CDR3 reads TGTGCCAGCAGTTACCTGACGGGGGCGAATAGCAATCAGCCCCAGCATTTT.

V gene TRBV6-5 combines with J gene TRBJ1-1, with 9 nucleotides matching TRBD1. The length of the CDR3 is 14 residues. The V gene end was trimmed by 6 bases and the J gene end by 3 bases; junction bases not matched to a gene: 5. Germline V lookup: CDR1 MNHEY, CDR2 SVGAGI. The DNA for the CDR3 is TGTGCCAGCAGGCTACAGGGGGCTGACACTGAAGCTTTCTTT. Translation: CASRLQGADTEAFF.

This clonotype has at least ten counts. The V call is TRBV29-1, the J call TRBJ2-7; D is unclear. Germline values: CDR1 SQVTM, CDR2 ANQGSEA. V lost 2 bases and J lost 2, with 10 bases in between. The CDR3 totals 13 residues. The CDR3 sequence is CSVESSTAYEQYF. The CDR3 DNA reads as TGCAGCGTTGAAAGCAGTACGGCCTACGAGCAGTACTTC.

About this clonotype: The junction differs from germline at one of its ends, possibly a read error. The chain combines TRBV5-1 with TRBJ2-7, with TRBD2 matching 7 bases. Germline-derived CDR1 and CDR2 are SGHRS and YFSETQ. This CDR3 is built from 15 residues. The CDR3 sequence: CASSVRAGSSYEQYF. The CDR3 DNA is TGTGCCAGCAGCGTCCGAGCGGGGAGCTCCTACGAGCAGTACTTC. The full variable domain, its missing parts supplied by reference TRBV5-1 and TRBJ2-7, is KAGVTQTPRYLIKTRGQQVTLSCSPISGHRSVSWYQQTPGQGLQFLFEYFSETQRNKGNFPGRFSGRQFSNSRSEMNVSTLELGDSALYLCASSVRAGSSYEQYFGPGTRLTVT.

The chain combines TRBV7-8 with TRBJ1-5; 9 nucleotides agree with TRBD1. Germline CDR1 and CDR2: SGHVS and FQNEAQ. V lost 5 bases, J lost 5 bases, and 7 bases stayed unmatched. This CDR3 spans 15 amino acids. The CDR3 reads CASSQNRGPDQPQHF. The DNA for the CDR3 is TGTGCCAGCAGCCAAAACAGGGGGCCTGATCAGCCCCAGCATTTT.

This clonotype has more than one count but fewer than ten. The CDR3 protein is CASYATPGITEAFF. DNA of the CDR3: TGCGCCAGCTACGCCACCCCGGGTATCACTGAAGCTTTCTTT. The rearrangement uses TRBV5-1 and TRBJ1-1; no firm D call. CDR3 length: 14 amino acids. Deletions cut 7 bases from V and 4 bases from J, with 17 bases between. Looked up from germline, CDR1 is SGHRS and CDR2 is YFSETQ.

The V and J genes are TRBV4-3 and TRBJ2-6, with D tentatively TRBD1 (6 bases). This CDR3 region has 17 residues. Germline CDR1 is LGHNA and CDR2 is YSLEER. The germline V and J ends were trimmed by 2 bases and 1 base, with 12 bases remaining between them. The CDR3 reads CASSQWNQGSGANVLTF. CDR3 DNA sequence: TGCGCCAGCAGCCAATGGAATCAGGGGTCTGGGGCCAACGTCCTGACTTTC.

V and J are TRBV20-1 and TRBJ1-3; 7 positions match TRBD1. V was pared by 1 base and J by 7 bases, with 10 bases of the junction left unmatched. The CDR3 has 15 amino acids. Per germline, CDR1 DFQATT and CDR2 SNEGSKA (reference sequence). The CDR3 loop reads CSARGDSGPRNTIYF. CDR3 in DNA: TGCAGTGCTAGAGGGGACAGCGGTCCCCGTAACACCATATATTTT.

J is TRBJ2-2 and V is TRBV10-2; D is perhaps TRBD1 (5 bases). V dropped 6 bases and J dropped 4 bases, with 18 bases sitting between them. Per the germline V gene, CDR1 is WSHSY and CDR2 is SAAADI. This CDR3 contains 16 residues. The CDR3 loop reads CASRANPREGTGELFF. CDR3 coding DNA: TGCGCCAGCAGGGCCAATCCCAGGGAAGGCACCGGGGAGCTGTTTTTT.

This clonotype has a count of ten or more. The CDR3 DNA sequence: TGCAGCGTTCGTCTAGCGGGAGAAGGAACCGGGGAGCTGTTTTTT. This translates into CSVRLAGEGTGELFF. V is TRBV29-1 and J is TRBJ2-2; 10 bases are shared with TRBD2. The junction had 8 bases not matched to a gene; V was cut back by 5 bases and J by 5 bases. CDR1 SQVTM and CDR2 ANQGSEA come from the germline V gene. This CDR3 comprises 15 residues.

This clonotype was seen many times. The chain uses TRBV24-1 and TRBJ1-2; D not certain. The CDR3 spans 13 residues. Trimming removed 4 bases from V and 7 bases from J, with 12 bases in between. The germline V gene has CDR1 KGHDR and CDR2 SFDVKD. This CDR3 is CATSESGYAGYTF. CDR3 in DNA: TGTGCCACCAGTGAATCTGGGTATGCTGGCTACACCTTC.

The table lists this clonotype with a few counts. V is TRBV20-1 and J is TRBJ2-6; TRBD2 agrees at 7 bases. Germline values: CDR1 DFQATT, CDR2 SNEGSKA (reference sequence). Germline trimming cut 6 bases from V and 0 bases from J; bases unmatched to any gene: 14. The CDR3 has 18 amino acids. The CDR3 sequence is CSAPSRGVASSGANVLTF. The CDR3, as DNA: TGCAGTGCACCTTCCCGGGGGGTTGCTAGCTCTGGGGCCAACGTCCTGACTTTC.

The chain couples TRBV6-5 to TRBJ1-5; D remains unclear. Germline V gene data show CDR1 as MNHEY and CDR2 as SVGAGI. Trimming removed 5 bases from V and 10 bases from J, with 18 bases in between. The CDR3 consists of 14 residues. CDR3 bases: TGTGCCAGCAGTCGCGAGGTGGACGCGCGTCCCCAGCATTTT. It yields the protein CASSREVDARPQHF.